Sequencing of this TCR beta chain was carried out in a study of CD8 T cells in Susac syndrome. Negative isolation yielded CD4+ and CD8+ T cells, and FACS enriched TEMRA cells. Of note for this clonotype: Its antigen is unidentified.

cDNA came from about 0.51 to 1 ug RNA primed by random hexamers. The authors amplified TCR beta CDR3 across 54 Vbeta and 13 Jbeta using immunoSEQ multiplex PCR. TCRdb independently ran MiXCR on the immunoSEQ multiplex PCR reads; one entry per CDR3 protein. The table has under 95,000 distinct CDR3 sequences, 90% to 95% seen once. From germline, CDR1 is MNHEY and CDR2 SMNVEV (reference sequence). The V gene end was trimmed by 6 bases and the J gene end by 15 bases; junction bases not matched to a gene: 17. The CDR3 is 14 amino acids. Whole-study results and caveats: The relatively small number of individuals in the TCR sequencing and HLA analysis was acknowledged by the study.

Sequenced input: CD4+ T cells from PBMCs. The receptor was derived from a human donor with Susac syndrome. The chain is built from TRBV27 and TRBJ2-1, with TRBD2 matching 7 bases. This CDR3 is CASRLGPKGTNMFF. The CDR3 region has the DNA TGTGCCAGCAGGCTCGGCCCTAAGGGGACTAATATGTTCTTC.